These 18 T cell receptor beta chains were sequenced from one sample in a study of CD8 T cells in ankylosing spondylitis. TCRdb used MiXCR to reprocess the 5' RACE reads, holding one entry per CDR3 protein. The data hold about 270,000 distinct CDR3 sequences, with roughly a third observed a single time. The sequencing sample was made of blood, either unsorted or a sorted T cell fraction (not recorded which). Receptor source: a male donor with ankylosing spondylitis or in good health (not recorded which).

Remarks on this clonotype: A much more abundant neighbour one base away suggests this may be a read error. The rearrangement joins TRBV20-1 to TRBJ2-7; D is unclear. This CDR3 spans 14 amino acids. Germline lookup yields CDR1 DFQATT and CDR2 SNEGSKA (reference sequence). V lost 6 bases and J 5 bases, leaving 20 bases between the germline ends. Here the CDR3 DNA reads TGCAGTGCCCCAACGCTGGACGGAACCCACGAGCAGTACTTC. This sequence encodes CSAPTLDGTHEQYF.

There are a few counts of this clonotype. DNA of the CDR3: TGCGCCAGCAGCTTGGAACAGGGGTGGAACACTGAAGCTTTCTTT. It is translated as CASSLEQGWNTEAFF. The rearrangement links TRBV5-1 to TRBJ1-1, with 7 bases lining up with TRBD1. Germline V gene data show CDR1 as SGHRS and CDR2 as YFSETQ. J lost 1 base, V lost 0 bases, and 3 bases had no gene match. There are 15 residues in the CDR3.

This clonotype has only a few counts. The rearrangement uses TRBV4-2 and TRBJ2-5, with 10 bases lining up with TRBD2. V lost 2 bases to trimming and J lost 1 base; unmatched junction nucleotides: 7. The CDR3 runs 17 residues. Germline CDR1 LGHNA, CDR2 YNFKEQ. This CDR3 reads CASSQLVAGGLQETQYF. CDR3 nucleotides: TGTGCCAGCAGCCAACTAGTAGCGGGGGGTCTCCAAGAGACCCAGTACTTC.

The chain joins TRBV20-1 to TRBJ2-7; 8 bases align to TRBD1. Germline assignment: CDR1 DFQATT and CDR2 SNEGSKA (reference sequence). The V segment lost 0 bases and the J segment 4 bases; nucleotides outside the gene matches: 5. This CDR3 comprises 14 residues. The CDR3, as DNA: TGCAGTGCTAGAGATCTGACAGGGGAGTACGAGCAGTACTTC. Translating it yields CSARDLTGEYEQYF.

In this sample, this clonotype turned up a few times. This sequence joins TRBV5-1 and TRBJ1-2; tentative D call: TRBD1 (6 bases). The V gene lost 4 bases and the J gene lost 8 bases, with 15 bases spanning the gap. The CDR3 contains 13 residues. The V gene's germline CDR1 is SGHRS and CDR2 YFSETQ. The CDR3 DNA reads TGCGCCAGCAGCAACCCAGGGGAAACCGGCTACACCTTC. Amino acid sequence: CASSNPGETGYTF.

There are a few counts of this clonotype. The V and J genes are TRBV10-3 and TRBJ2-6; 8 bases are a match to TRBD1. This CDR3 is built from 13 residues. CDR1 ENHRY and CDR2 SYGVKD come from the germline V gene. V lost 6 bases and J lost 13; bases outside the gene matches: 8. CDR3 loop: CAISGTGEPVLTF. In DNA form, the CDR3 reads TGTGCCATCAGCGGGACAGGAGAACCGGTCCTGACTTTC.

J is TRBJ2-7 and V is TRBV29-1, with 12 bases aligning to TRBD1. The V and J ends lost 6 bases and 10 bases, in that order; junction bases with no gene match: 4. The CDR3 length is 11 residues. From germline, CDR1 is SQVTM and CDR2 ANQGSEA. CDR3 DNA: TGCAGCGTACCGGGACAGGGGGCTCAGTACTTC. Amino acid sequence: CSVPGQGAQYF.

This clonotype was observed a handful of times. The chain is built from TRBV28 and TRBJ2-1, with 7 bases matching TRBD1. With V trimmed by 6 bases and J by 1 base, 9 bases remained unmatched. Germline V CDR1 and CDR2: MDHEN, SYDVKM. CDR3 length: 16 residues. The CDR3 loop reads CASSKPGQLSYNEQFF. Written as DNA, the CDR3 is TGTGCCAGCAGCAAACCGGGACAGCTTTCCTACAATGAGCAGTTCTTC.

This clonotype was observed at least ten times. V is TRBV20-1 and J is TRBJ2-7; D call uncertain. The CDR3 loop spans 12 amino acids. Trimming pared 3 bases from V and 0 bases from J, leaving 6 bases between. Germline CDR1 DFQATT, CDR2 SNEGSKA (reference sequence). The DNA for the CDR3 is TGCAGTGCTAGCACGAGCTCCTACGAGCAGTACTTC. It translates to CSASTSSYEQYF.

This clonotype was seen a handful of times. The V call is TRBV5-1, the J call TRBJ2-7; D not resolved. Germline CDR1 is SGHRS and CDR2 is YFSETQ. Trimming removed 0 bases at V and 3 bases at J, with 10 bases between. The length of the CDR3 is 14 residues. CDR3 sequence (DNA): TGCGCCAGCAGCTTGGTGCCCGAAGACTACGAGCAGTACTTC. Translated, it gives CASSLVPEDYEQYF.

The chain employs TRBV6-5 and TRBJ2-3, with D perhaps matching TRBD1 or TRBD2 (5 bases each). Germline CDR1 reads MNHEY; CDR2 reads SVGAGI. V dropped 0 bases and J dropped 9 bases, with 19 bases sitting between them. The CDR3 length is 16 residues. CDR3 DNA: TGTGCCAGCAGTTACTCGGGGCTAGCACGGGGTGGGACGCAGTATTTT. It codes for CASSYSGLARGGTQYF.

This rearrangement joins TRBV6-5 to TRBJ2-7, with D possibly being TRBD1 or TRBD2 (5 bases each). Germline-derived CDR1 and CDR2 are MNHEY and SVGAGI. The CDR3 sequence is 14 residues long. Trimming left V 2 bases short and J 3 bases short, with 11 bases between. The CDR3 loop is CASSYRDRHYEQYF. Written as DNA, the CDR3 is TGTGCCAGCAGTTACCGGGACCGCCACTACGAGCAGTACTTC.

This clonotype came up a few times. The CDR3 DNA is TGTGCCAGCAGTGAGACAGGCCGTGGAAACACCATATATTTT. Its translation is CASSETGRGNTIYF. The V call is TRBV12-3 or TRBV12-4, the J call TRBJ1-3; D is perhaps TRBD1 (6 bases). V gave up 5 bases and J gave up 3 bases, with 11 bases separating them. This CDR3 has 14 amino acids.

This chain links TRBV20-1 with TRBJ2-2; D gene uncertain. Deletions cut 1 base from V and 0 bases from J, with 12 bases between. CDR1 DFQATT and CDR2 SNEGSKA come from the germline V gene (reference sequence). This CDR3 contains 16 residues. CDR3 loop: CSARAKIPPNTGELFF. In nucleotides, the CDR3 is TGCAGTGCTAGAGCCAAGATACCCCCGAACACCGGGGAGCTGTTTTTT.

The rearrangement uses TRBV5-1 and TRBJ2-4; 10 nucleotides match TRBD1. J was trimmed by 7 bases and V by 0 bases; bases with no gene match: 1. The CDR3 contains 14 residues. Germline CDR1 and CDR2: SGHRS and YFSETQ. The CDR3 loop is CASSLAGQGNIQYF. CDR3 DNA: TGCGCCAGCAGCTTGGCGGGACAGGGGAACATTCAGTACTTC.

The chain couples TRBV7-2 to TRBJ2-3; D is uncertain. Trimming pared 1 base from V and 5 bases from J, leaving 7 bases between. Germline-derived CDR1 and CDR2 are SGHTA and FQGNSA. This CDR3 contains 13 residues. The CDR3 region has the DNA TGTGCCAGCAGCTTAGGATGGGGAGATACGCAGTATTTT. Encoded protein: CASSLGWGDTQYF.

This clonotype was recorded many times. The chain recombines TRBV20-1 with TRBJ2-7; 8 bases map to TRBD1. J was trimmed by 0 bases and V by 5 bases; bases with no gene match: 9. Germline CDR1 reads DFQATT; CDR2 reads SNEGSKA (reference sequence). The CDR3 sequence is 15 residues long. This CDR3 is CSARQDRAISYEQYF. In DNA form, the CDR3 reads TGCAGTGCTCGTCAGGACAGGGCGATCTCCTACGAGCAGTACTTC.

The chain uses TRBV3-1 and TRBJ2-7; 8 nucleotides align to TRBD2. V was clipped by 1 base and J by 3 bases; unmatched bases: 2. The CDR3 is 14 amino acids. The germline gives CDR1 LGHDT, CDR2 YNNKEL (reference sequence). CDR3 amino acids: CASSQGGGIYEQYF. CDR3 nucleotides: TGTGCCAGCAGCCAAGGCGGGGGGATCTACGAGCAGTACTTC.